This TCR beta chain was sequenced during a study of vaccination effects on CD4 cells after COVID-19. Findings and limits, study-wide: Early timepoints after infection were absent, and convalescent patients were few in the study.

Details on this clone: Its target is not known.

The CDR3 is made up of 13 amino acids. Germline CDR1 reads LNHDA; CDR2 reads SQIVND (reference sequence). Trimming removed 4 bases from V and 9 bases from J, with 12 bases in between. Viral peptide pool expansion of antigen-specific CD4+ T cells preceded sequencing in the ViraFEST assay. Isolating CD4+ T cells followed approximately nine days of culture. Vaccine recipients, nucleocapsid antibody negative, had no prior SARS-CoV-2 infection. Clones were read by immunoSEQ multiplex PCR, and TCRdb kept only the in-frame ones, dropping some. In the table there are about 41,000 clones, roughly 70% of which are singletons.

This chain links TRBV19 with TRBJ1-4; D gene unclear. The origin of this receptor is a human donor who received a COVID-19 vaccine. The material sequenced was CD4+ T cells from PBMCs cultured with HCoV-OC43 spike peptides, taken before COVID-19 vaccination. Subset in this sample: HCoV-OC43 spike overlapping peptide pool stimulation. The CDR3 is CASSKPLDQKLFF. The DNA of the CDR3 is TGTGCCAGTAGTAAGCCCCTCGATCAAAAACTGTTTTTT.